This T cell receptor beta chain was sequenced during a study of CD8+ T cells in alopecia areata. Following extraction, RNA underwent reverse transcription to cDNA, which served as the sequencing template. Profiled with immunoSEQ multiplex PCR; TCRdb holds only in-frame clones, not every one. The repertoire holds around 110,000 clones, 50% to 75% seen once, with 12% in the top ten. Between the trimmed V and J ends, which lost 0 bases and 8 bases, there was a span of 14 bases. CDR1 is SGHDT, CDR2 YYEEEE, per germline. The length of the CDR3 is 15 residues. On this clone: Its specificity is unknown.

Described treatment: oral pan-JAK inhibitor, 5-10 mg twice daily. General study points: Scalp samples also yield sequences from resident alphabeta T cells of normal skin. While tofacitinib was given, many expanded lesional clones persisted in scalp and blood.

The rearrangement joins TRBV5-6 to TRBJ1-4; possibly TRBD1 for D (5 bases). The source of this sequence is a human donor with alopecia areata. The sequencing used CD8+ T cells sorted from blood, collected at week 24, from a patient treated with tofacitinib. The CDR3 DNA reads as TGTGCCAGCAGCTTGGCCGCTAGGGGAGAGGAAAAACTGTTTTTT. Its protein product is CASSLAARGEEKLFF.